What follows describes a single T cell receptor beta chain. Its specific antigen is unknown. No quality values exist for individual bases; no much larger clone is one base distant. CDR1 LNHNV and CDR2 YYDKDF are derived from the germline V gene (reference sequence). The CDR3 has 15 amino acids, counting the end cysteine and phenylalanine. Only CDR3 DNA is held: 45 bases, read in frame from base 1. V loses 0 bases, J loses 7 bases, and the germline ends lie 13 bases apart. The intended sense of this specimen's time point label: newly diagnosed, previously untreated cHL patient sample. Magnetic negative selection with a Miltenyi CD4+ T cell isolation kit was used to purify CD4+ T cells from thawed PBMCs. As a comparison group for the relapsed/refractory trial patients, PBMCs were sequenced from patients with newly diagnosed, previously untreated classical Hodgkin lymphoma. Peripheral blood was collected in 8 mL Vacutainer Cell Preparation Tubes, from which PBMCs were isolated by centrifugation and then cryopreserved. Purified CD4+ and CD8+ fractions were prepared only for cases in which an additional PBMC sample was available. Magnetically labelled cells were removed on LS columns in a quadroMACS separator, and the flow-through was collected as the purified fraction.

These data belong to a study of PD-1 blockade in classical Hodgkin lymphoma (dated by TCRdb to the early 2020s). As for the study more broadly: To define a peripheral blood immune signature of response to PD-1 blockade in classical Hodgkin lymphoma, the study combined TCR beta sequencing with CyTOF. The paper's findings and limits, for the study overall: The study was restricted to a single clinical trial cohort, and the causes of repertoire differences, possibly disease activity or prior therapy, were left undefined. Baseline TCR diversity was reported as lower in newly diagnosed patients than in healthy donors, and lower still in relapsed/refractory patients.

Genomic DNA was extracted with the Qiagen DNeasy kit from unsorted PBMCs and from negatively selected CD4+ and CD8+ fractions. TCR beta CDR3 regions were amplified by immunoSEQ multiplex PCR using primers annealing to V and J segments. A synthetic immune receptor repertoire was used to minimize amplification bias, and remaining bias was computationally removed after sequencing. The source study handled its data this way. Repertoire diversity was quantified as the Shannon entropy index using custom Python scripts. Unsorted, CD4+ and CD8+ repertoires were analyzed separately, except for combined analyses in which CD4+ and CD8+ sequences were merged in silico. TCRdb mirrors the immuneACCESS table, restricted to in-frame sequences. Some clones are absent from its copies; in checked studies, under half trace to an unresolved V gene, and the reason for the others is unknown. That table furnishes V, J and clone size, whereas the DNA furnished D and trimming. The sample table records almost 20,000 clones; around 83% of these occur just once. 1% to 1.5% of the sample is held by the ten biggest clonotypes.

The sample consisted of CD4+ T cells from blood. The chain joins TRBV15 to TRBJ2-1; the D gene is perhaps TRBD1, on 5 matching bases. The TCR comes from a human donor with classical Hodgkin lymphoma. CDR3 region: CATSRDSGRGNEQFF. The sequenced DNA is TGTGCCACCAGCAGAGATAGTGGAAGGGGTAATGAGCAGTTCTTC.